This T cell receptor beta chain came from a study of blood T cell repertoires in COVID-19. Only in-frame clones appear in the TCRdb table, and some are missing; sequencing was by immunoSEQ multiplex PCR. The repertoire has 70,000 or so clones, around three quarters of them found once; the top ten carry around 9.6%. V lost 0 bases to trimming and J lost 2 bases; unmatched junction nucleotides: 3. The CDR3 is 18 residues long. The V gene's germline CDR1 is SGHRS and CDR2 YFSETQ. Sequencing input: peripheral blood. The gene calls are TRBV5-1 and TRBJ2-6; 12 nucleotides agree with TRBD2. This TCR came from a human donor in a cohort sampled during active COVID-19. CDR3 coding DNA: TGCGCCAGCAGCTTGGAACTAGCGGGGGGTCCTGGGGCCAACGTCCTGACTTTC. This gives the protein CASSLELAGGPGANVLTF.